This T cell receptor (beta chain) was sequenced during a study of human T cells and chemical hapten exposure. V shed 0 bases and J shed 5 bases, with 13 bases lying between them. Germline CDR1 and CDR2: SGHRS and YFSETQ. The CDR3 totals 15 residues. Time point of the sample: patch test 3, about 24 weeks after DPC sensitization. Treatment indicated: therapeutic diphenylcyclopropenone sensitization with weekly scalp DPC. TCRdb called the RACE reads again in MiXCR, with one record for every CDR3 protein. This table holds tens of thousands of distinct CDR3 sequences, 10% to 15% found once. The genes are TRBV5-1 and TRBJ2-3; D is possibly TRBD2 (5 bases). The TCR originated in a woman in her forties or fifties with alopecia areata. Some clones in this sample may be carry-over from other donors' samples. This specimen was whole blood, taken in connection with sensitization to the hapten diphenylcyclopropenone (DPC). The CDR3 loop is CASSLEVSAVDTQYF. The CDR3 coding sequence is TGCGCCAGCAGCTTGGAGGTTAGCGCGGTAGATACGCAGTATTTT.